The 6 T cell receptor beta chains below all came from one sample that was sequenced in a study of cytomegalovirus exposure and HLA in healthy donors. Primers: 60 Vbeta forward and 13 Jbeta reverse. The repertoire was sequenced with immunoSEQ multiplex PCR; TCRdb's copy has only in-frame clones and lacks some. The data contain roughly 250,000 clones, under 90% of them singletons. What was sequenced was PBMCs. The receptors were sampled from a girl aged 2 to 9 in good health and CMV-seronegative.

The chain has TRBV12-5 and TRBJ2-7; D unclear. The CDR3 loop spans 11 amino acids. The germline gives CDR1 LGHNT, CDR2 FRNRAP. V was clipped by 4 bases and J by 7 bases, with 8 bases between them. The CDR3 nucleotides read TGTGCTAGTGGTTCCCCCAGGGAGCAGTACTTC. Translated, it gives CASGSPREQYF.

This sequence joins TRBV28 and TRBJ1-3; D is unresolved. This CDR3 comprises 13 residues. The V gene's germline CDR1 is MDHEN and CDR2 SYDVKM. V shed 3 bases and J shed 7 bases, with 10 bases lying between them. CDR3 in amino acids: CASSLGLFNTIYF. In DNA form, the CDR3 reads TGTGCCAGCAGTTTGGGCCTTTTTAACACCATATATTTT.

This chain connects TRBV28 to TRBJ1-1; D call uncertain. The CDR3 length is 16 residues. Per germline, CDR1 MDHEN and CDR2 SYDVKM. V was cut by 2 bases and J by 1 base, with 14 bases left in between. For the CDR3, the DNA is TGTGCCAGCAGTTTAAGCGCCGGCTTTAAGAACACTGAAGCTTTCTTT. Translation gives CASSLSAGFKNTEAFF.

V usage is TRBV5-5 and J usage is TRBJ1-4; D is uncertain. CDR3 length equals 17 residues. The V end was cut by 4 bases, the J end by 4 bases, with 20 bases between. Germline V gives CDR1 SGHKS, CDR2 YYEKEE (reference sequence). Written as DNA, the CDR3 is TGTGCCAGCAGCCCCCGGCTGGCGGGTACACATAATGAAAAACTGTTTTTT. Translation gives CASSPRLAGTHNEKLFF.

The J gene is TRBJ2-7, the V gene TRBV18; perhaps TRBD1 as D (6 bases). This CDR3 has 16 residues. Per the germline V gene, CDR1 is KGHSH and CDR2 is LQKENI. V was trimmed by 6 bases and J by 1 base, leaving 19 bases between them. This chain's CDR3 is CASSPPDRLTSYEQYF. The CDR3 DNA reads TGTGCCAGCTCCCCCCCCGACAGGCTAACATCCTACGAGCAGTACTTC.

The V gene is TRBV29-1, the J gene TRBJ1-1, with D uncertain. Trimming left V 6 bases short and J 1 base short, with 15 bases between. This CDR3 is 14 amino acids long. Germline lookup yields CDR1 SQVTM and CDR2 ANQGSEA. CDR3 sequence (DNA): TGCAGCGTCCAGTTGGCACGGGAGAACACTGAAGCTTTCTTT. Translation: CSVQLARENTEAFF.